The clone carrying this T cell receptor beta chain was recorded once. The CDR3 is made up of 16 amino acids. The germline CDR1 and CDR2 sequences are ENHRY and SYGVKD. V was clipped by 6 bases and J by 5 bases, with 21 bases between them. The data stem from a study of blood T cell repertoires in COVID-19. Study-level background: Italy, Spain and the United States were the sources of the convalescent and acute COVID-19 samples. The cDNA or gDNA used as material had been derived from T cells, B-cell-depleted T cells, or PBMCs.

During active infection, Seattle patients enrolled and were then monitored through disease. The authors' processing: Nucleated cell number was recorded as an estimate derived from reference gene primer amplification. TCRdb's copy holds only in-frame clones and misses some; the assay was immunoSEQ multiplex PCR. V and J calls and clone size follow that table, whereas D and trimming were derived from the DNA. Among about 300,000 clones listed, approximately 84% were seen once. Sequenced material: peripheral blood. The sequence was obtained from a human donor with COVID-19, enrolled during active disease. The donor label of this sample is uncertain. V and J are TRBV10-3 and TRBJ2-3, with D possibly TRBD2 on 6 matching bases. CDR3 nucleotides: TGTGCCATCAGGGCCCCCGGGGCTAGCGATGGAGATACGCAGTATTTT. This translates into CAIRAPGASDGDTQYF.